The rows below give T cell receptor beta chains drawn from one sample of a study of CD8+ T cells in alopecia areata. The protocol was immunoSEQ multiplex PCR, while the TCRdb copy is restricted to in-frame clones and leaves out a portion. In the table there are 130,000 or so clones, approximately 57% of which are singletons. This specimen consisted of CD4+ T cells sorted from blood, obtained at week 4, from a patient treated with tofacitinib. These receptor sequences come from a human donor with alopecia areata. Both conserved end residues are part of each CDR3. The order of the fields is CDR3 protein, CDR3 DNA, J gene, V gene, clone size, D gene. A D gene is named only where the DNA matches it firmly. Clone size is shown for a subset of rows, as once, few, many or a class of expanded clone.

CASSALADYNEQFF,TGTGCCAGCAGTGCACTAGCGGACTACAATGAGCAGTTCTTC,TRBJ2-1,TRBV6-1,NA,TRBD2
CASSLAEQRRNTEAFF,TGCGCCAGCAGCTTGGCCGAGCAGAGGAGGAACACTGAAGCTTTCTTT,TRBJ1-1,TRBV5-1,NA,NA
CAWSLLYQPQHF,TGTGCCTGGAGTTTGCTCTATCAGCCCCAGCATTTT,TRBJ1-5,TRBV30,NA,NA
CSVDLGFQGYTF,TGCAGCGTTGATTTAGGGTTTCAGGGCTACACCTTC,TRBJ1-2,TRBV29-1,NA,NA
CASSGQHNSPLHF,TGTGCCAGCAGCGGACAGCATAATTCACCCCTCCACTTT,TRBJ1-6,TRBV2,NA,NA
CSVEKARRTDTQYF,TGCAGCGTTGAAAAGGCTAGGCGCACAGATACGCAGTATTTT,TRBJ2-3,TRBV29-1,NA,NA
CASSERNGGGYTF,TGTGCCAGCAGTGAGCGGAACGGGGGTGGCTACACCTTC,TRBJ1-2,TRBV2,NA,NA
CASSLRPVFHQDTQYF,TGTGCCAGCAGTTTGAGGCCGGTCTTTCATCAAGATACGCAGTATTTT,TRBJ2-3,TRBV27,NA,NA
CASSDRRDEKLFF,TGTGCCAGCAGTGATCGCAGAGATGAAAAACTGTTTTTT,TRBJ1-4,TRBV2,NA,NA
CASSFGVNTGDTQYF,TGCGCCAGCAGCTTTGGAGTAAACACCGGAGATACGCAGTATTTT,TRBJ2-3,TRBV5-1,NA,NA
CASGRQMNTEAFF,TGTGCCAGCGGCCGACAGATGAACACTGAAGCTTTCTTT,TRBJ1-1,TRBV2,NA,NA
CASSPLLAGGLGSTQYF,TGCGCCAGCAGCCCCCTACTAGCGGGGGGGCTTGGGAGTACGCAGTATTTT,TRBJ2-3,TRBV5-1,NA,TRBD2
CASSIRRDDTGELFF,TGTGCCAGTAGTATCAGGAGGGACGATACCGGGGAGCTGTTTTTT,TRBJ2-2,TRBV19,NA,NA
CASRRTDGDQPQHF,TGTGCCAGCAGACGGACTGATGGTGACCAGCCCCAGCATTTT,TRBJ1-5,TRBV6-5,NA,NA
CASSKVYGTEETQYF,TGTGCCAGCAGCAAGGTTTACGGGACAGAGGAGACCCAGTACTTC,TRBJ2-5,TRBV7-2,NA,TRBD1
CATSKGNYGYTF,TGTGCCACCAGCAAGGGGAACTATGGCTACACCTTC,TRBJ1-2,TRBV15,NA,NA
CSVEDRGTYEQYF,TGCAGCGTTGAAGACAGGGGGACCTACGAGCAGTACTTC,TRBJ2-7,TRBV29-1,NA,TRBD1
CAISAGLGNSPLHF,TGTGCCATCAGTGCGGGGCTGGGGAATTCACCCCTCCACTTT,TRBJ1-6,TRBV10-3,NA,NA
CASSPGQGALFGSYNEQFF,TGTGCCAGCAGCCCGGGACAGGGGGCATTATTTGGCTCCTACAATGAGCAGTTCTTC,TRBJ2-1,TRBV7-3,NA,TRBD1
CASSLSTSGTDTQYF,TGTGCCAGCAGCTTATCGACTAGCGGGACAGATACGCAGTATTTT,TRBJ2-3,TRBV7-2,NA,TRBD2
CASRETGNQPQHF,TGTGCCAGCAGGGAGACAGGGAATCAGCCCCAGCATTTT,TRBJ1-5,TRBV6-5,NA,TRBD1
CASGDISTDTQYF,TGCGCCAGCGGGGACATTAGCACAGATACGCAGTATTTT,TRBJ2-3,TRBV5-1,NA,NA
CASSLQGLDTGAFF,TGTGCCAGCAGCCTCCAGGGCCTCGATACTGGAGCTTTCTTT,TRBJ1-1,TRBV5-6,NA,NA
CASSVAVQGTGELFF,TGTGCCAGCAGCGTAGCTGTACAGGGGACCGGGGAGCTGTTTTTT,TRBJ2-2,TRBV9,NA,TRBD1
CASSFIGGEYGYTF,TGTGCCAGCAGCTTTATCGGCGGAGAATATGGCTACACCTTC,TRBJ1-2,TRBV7-2,few,NA
CASRTGPAETQYF,TGTGCCAGCAGGACAGGGCCGGCAGAGACCCAGTACTTC,TRBJ2-5,TRBV6-5,NA,TRBD1
CATTAWGAKNIQYF,TGTGCCACCACGGCCTGGGGAGCCAAAAACATTCAGTACTTC,TRBJ2-4,TRBV7-2,NA,NA